This TCR beta chain was retrieved from a study of CD8 T cells in Susac syndrome. Random hexamers primed reverse transcription of roughly 0.5 to 1 ug RNA. The authors amplified TCR beta CDR3 across 54 Vbeta and 13 Jbeta using immunoSEQ multiplex PCR. MiXCR, run by TCRdb on the immunoSEQ multiplex PCR reads, gives a single entry per CDR3 protein. In the table there are 45,000 to 60,000 distinct CDR3 sequences, 93% of which are singletons. Germline loops: CDR1 MRHNA, CDR2 SNTAGT. The CDR3 covers 17 residues. V gave up 6 bases and J gave up 0 bases, with 15 bases separating them. Sequencing of TCR beta was carried out in blood CD8+ and CD4+ T cells. TEMRA cells were FACS-enriched, while CD8+ and CD4+ T cells were negatively isolated.

The clonotype comes from a human donor with multiple sclerosis. Sequenced: CD8+ T cells from PBMCs. The chain carries TRBV6-4 and TRBJ2-6; D assignment may be TRBD1 or TRBD2 (5 bases each). CDR3 sequence reads: CASSPQGPYSGANVLTF. CDR3 nucleotide sequence: TGTGCCAGCAGCCCCCAGGGACCCTACTCTGGGGCCAACGTCCTGACTTTC.